These 25 T cell receptor beta chains were all obtained from the same sample, sequenced in a study of T cells in Graves' hyperthyroidism and ophthalmopathy. Amplification yielded TCR beta CDR3 regions, with RNA transcripts as the source. HTBI primers drove first-round RT-PCR of the TCR CDR3. One entry per CDR3 protein results from TCRdb running MiXCR on the multiplex PCR reads. This sample has some 500,000 distinct CDR3 sequences; around a quarter occur once, and the top ten carry over 9%. What was sequenced was blood. Receptors originate from a woman between 25 and 40 years old with Graves' ophthalmopathy.

This clonotype has ten or more counts. This chain uses TRBV10-3 with TRBJ2-5; D perhaps matches TRBD2 (5 bases). The CDR3 extends over 14 amino acids. The V gene lost 2 bases and the J gene lost 1 base, with 8 bases spanning the gap. In germline, CDR1 is ENHRY, CDR2 SYGVKD. This CDR3 is CAISESRGQETQYF. CDR3 in DNA: TGTGCCATCAGTGAGAGCCGGGGCCAAGAGACCCAGTACTTC.

This clonotype was detected ten times or more. The chain employs TRBV2 and TRBJ1-2, with D uncertain. Trimming left V 4 bases short and J 5 bases short, with 11 bases between. Germline V lookup: CDR1 SNHLY, CDR2 FYNNEI. The CDR3 is 13 residues long. In DNA form, the CDR3 reads TGTGCCAGCAGTGGGAACAGCGAATATGGCTACACCTTC. The encoded protein is CASSGNSEYGYTF.

This clonotype was observed at least ten times. CDR3 bases: TGTGCCAGCAGTTTATTGGACAGGTTTTCCTACGAGCAGTACTTC. Translating gives CASSLLDRFSYEQYF. This chain links TRBV28 with TRBJ2-7, with 7 nucleotides matching TRBD1. With 1 base clipped from V and 1 base from J, the junction kept 4 bases outside the gene matches. From germline, CDR1 is MDHEN and CDR2 SYDVKM. The CDR3 is 15 amino acids.

CDR3 bases: TGTGCCACCAGTGACCCAGGGACAGGGCAGGACTATGGCTACACCTTC. Its protein is CATSDPGTGQDYGYTF. The genes are TRBV24-1 and TRBJ1-2; 9 nucleotides line up with TRBD1. CDR3 length: 16 residues. In germline, CDR1 is KGHDR, CDR2 SFDVKD. V gave up 4 bases and J gave up 3 bases; unmatched junction bases: 8.

The V gene is TRBV27, the J gene TRBJ2-5; TRBD1 aligns across 9 bases. The junction had 8 bases not matched to a gene; V was cut back by 7 bases and J by 5 bases. The CDR3 consists of 14 residues. CDR1 and CDR2 (germline): MNHEY, SMNVEV (reference sequence). The CDR3 sequence is CASNARGTGETQYF. As DNA, the CDR3 is TGTGCCAGCAACGCCCGTGGGACAGGGGAGACCCAGTACTTC.

This clonotype showed up just a few times. V gene TRBV2 combines with J gene TRBJ1-5; TRBD1 might be the D (6 bases). V gave up 10 bases and J gave up 6 bases, with 13 bases separating them. This CDR3 is built from 12 residues. CDR1 is SNHLY and CDR2 is FYNNEI in the germline V gene. The CDR3 reads CATRGGGQPQHF. The CDR3 nucleotides read TGTGCCACGAGAGGGGGTGGTCAGCCCCAGCATTTT.

The rearrangement uses TRBV6-1 and TRBJ2-7, with D maybe TRBD2 (5 bases). Germline V gene data show CDR1 as MNHNS and CDR2 as SASEGT. V was shortened by 3 bases and J by 3 bases, with 9 bases between the two germline ends. CDR3 size: 13 residues. The DNA for the CDR3 is TGTGCCAGCAGTGAGGACTCGGACTACGAGCAGTACTTC. This encodes CASSEDSDYEQYF.

This clonotype occurred a few times. V gene TRBV18 combines with J gene TRBJ1-3, with D maybe TRBD1 (5 bases). From germline, CDR1 is KGHSH and CDR2 LQKENI. The CDR3 has 16 residues. The ends were cut back, 2 bases at V and 5 bases at J, with 16 bases in the middle. The CDR3 loop is CASSPSRGILRNTIYF. CDR3 coding DNA: TGTGCCAGCTCACCATCGCGGGGGATCTTGCGAAACACCATATATTTT.

In this sample, this clonotype turned up many times. V usage is TRBV7-7 and J usage is TRBJ2-7; 9 bases agree with TRBD1. Germline V gives CDR1 SSHAT, CDR2 FNYEAQ (reference sequence). V lost 5 bases to trimming and J lost 1 base; unmatched junction nucleotides: 18. The CDR3 spans 19 residues. Written as DNA, the CDR3 is TGTGCCAGCAGCCACCAATCGGGACAGGGACCCCTTGGGTCCTACGAGCAGTACTTC. This encodes CASSHQSGQGPLGSYEQYF. Full variable domain (rest looked up from reference TRBV7-7 and TRBJ2-7): GAGVSQSPRYKVTKRGQDVTLRCDPISSHATLYWYQQALGQGPEFLTYFNYEAQPDKSGLPSDRFSAERPEGSISTLTIQRTEQRDSAMYRCASSHQSGQGPLGSYEQYFGPGTRLTVT.

This clonotype was picked up many times. The chain's CDR3 is CASSTLGGARGQPQHF. The CDR3 nucleotides are TGTGCCAGCAGTACCCTGGGGGGGGCGAGAGGTCAGCCCCAGCATTTT. This chain uses TRBV28 with TRBJ1-5; tentatively, D is TRBD1 (6 bases). CDR3 length: 16 amino acids. CDR1 and CDR2 from the germline V gene are MDHEN and SYDVKM. V lost 5 bases, J lost 6 bases, and 20 bases lay in between.

This clonotype was seen only a few times. The chain has TRBV12-5 and TRBJ1-1; TRBD1 matches at 10 bases. Germline values: CDR1 LGHNT, CDR2 FRNRAP. V was clipped by 6 bases and J by 7 bases; unmatched bases: 8. This CDR3 has 14 amino acids. CDR3 in DNA: TGTGCTAGTGGCCTGGACAGGGGGGTAGGTGAAGCTTTCTTT. As protein: CASGLDRGVGEAFF. Full variable domain (rest looked up from reference TRBV12-5 and TRBJ1-1): DARVTQTPRHKVTEMGQEVTMRCQPILGHNTVFWYRQTMMQGLELLAYFRNRAPLDDSGMPKDRFSAEMPDATLATLKIQPSEPRDSAVYFCASGLDRGVGEAFFGQGTRLTVV.

The table lists this clonotype with a count of one. The J gene is TRBJ1-1, the V gene TRBV19; a weak D match, TRBD1 (6 bases). Trimming shortened V by 5 bases and J by 4 bases, and 11 bases separated the two germline ends. Germline-derived CDR1 and CDR2 are LNHDA and SQIVND (reference sequence). The CDR3 sequence is 13 residues long. The CDR3 DNA reads as TGTGCCAGTAGTGTAAACAGGGTCACTGAAGCTTTCTTT. Its translation: CASSVNRVTEAFF. The whole variable domain, filled in from reference TRBV19 and TRBJ1-1, reads DGGITQSPKYLFRKEGQNVTLSCEQNLNHDAMYWYRQDPGQGLRLIYYSQIVNDFQKGDIAEGYSVSREKKESFPLTVTSAQKNPTAFYLCASSVNRVTEAFFGQGTRLTVV.

The V call is TRBV6-1, the J call TRBJ2-5; TRBD2 matches 15 bases. The germline CDR1 and CDR2 sequences are MNHNS and SASEGT. This CDR3 region has 18 residues. V shed 3 bases, J shed 0 bases, and the junction held 5 bases outside the gene matches. The CDR3 coding sequence is TGTGCCAGCAGTGAGGGACTAGCGGGGGGCGCCTACCAAGAGACCCAGTACTTC. It translates to CASSEGLAGGAYQETQYF.

This clonotype was observed many times. A junction end diverges from the germline sequence, so it may reflect a read error. The chain links TRBV6-1 to TRBJ2-7; TRBD2 is a possible D gene (5 bases). Germline lookup yields CDR1 MNHNS and CDR2 SASEGT. The CDR3 has 14 amino acids. In DNA, the CDR3 is TGCCGAAGTGCCCGGGGTTGGAACTCCTACGAGCAGTACTTC. Protein: CRSARGWNSYEQYF.

This clonotype showed up many times. V is TRBV25-1 and J is TRBJ2-7, with D perhaps being TRBD1 or TRBD2 (5 bases each). CDR3 length: 16 residues. Trimming cost V 2 bases and J 4 bases, with 18 bases left between them. Germline values: CDR1 MGHDK, CDR2 SYGVNS. In DNA form, the CDR3 reads TGTGCCAGCAGTGAAAGCGGTCACAGGATTCGATACGAGCAGTACTTC. Protein product: CASSESGHRIRYEQYF.

In its sample, this clonotype was seen many times. The chain has TRBV12-3 or TRBV12-4 and TRBJ1-2, with unresolved D. V was cut by 3 bases and J by 4 bases, with 18 bases left in between. CDR3 length: 16 residues. In DNA form, the CDR3 reads TGTGCCAGCAGTTTTTCCAGCGACACCGTGCTCTATGGCTACACCTTC. Protein: CASSFSSDTVLYGYTF.

The table lists this clonotype with a few counts. The chain carries TRBV11-2 and TRBJ2-7; tentatively, D is TRBD1 (6 bases). Between the trimmed V and J ends, which lost 5 bases and 2 bases, there was a span of 13 bases. The CDR3 is 14 amino acids. Germline V gene sequence: CDR1 SGHAT, CDR2 FQNNGV. CDR3 region: CASSATGRPYEQYF. The CDR3 bases are TGTGCCAGCAGCGCTACAGGGCGGCCCTACGAGCAGTACTTC.

In the case of this clonotype: Given a much more abundant clone one base away, this may be a read error. The rearrangement uses TRBV5-6 and TRBJ2-7; either TRBD1 or TRBD2 may fit D (5 bases each). Germline-derived CDR1 and CDR2 are SGHDT and YYEEEE. This CDR3 is 13 amino acids long. CDR3 residues: CAISRDVAYEQYF. CDR3 nucleotides: TGTGCCATCAGCAGGGACGTCGCTTACGAGCAGTACTTC.

This clonotype occurred a few times. The genes are TRBV12-3 or TRBV12-4 and TRBJ2-5, with 9 bases fitting TRBD1. V dropped 4 bases and J dropped 5; count of bases not matched to a gene: 11. CDR3 length: 16 amino acids. The CDR3 loop is CASSSVGQGLKETQYF. CDR3 coding DNA: TGTGCCAGCAGTTCAGTGGGACAGGGTTTAAAGGAGACCCAGTACTTC.

With respect to this clonotype: A read error is possible here, since a much larger clone lies one base away. The chain employs TRBV4-3 and TRBJ2-7, with 10 bases aligning to TRBD1. The CDR3 contains 16 residues. After removal of 1 base from V and 6 bases from J, the junction contained 9 bases not matched to a gene. Germline V gives CDR1 LGHNA, CDR2 YSLEER. CDR3 residues: CASSQVGQGGTCEQYF. CDR3 nucleotides: TGCGCCAGCAGCCAAGTCGGACAGGGGGGGACCTGCGAGCAGTACTTC.

This clonotype came up many times. The chain uses TRBV11-2 and TRBJ2-7; 10 bases map to TRBD2. Germline CDR1 reads SGHAT; CDR2 reads FQNNGV. The CDR3 has 16 amino acids. Trimming removed 0 bases from V and 3 bases from J; junction bases left unmatched: 5. DNA of the CDR3: TGTGCCAGCAGCTTAGATGGAACTAGCGGGGACTACGAGCAGTACTTC. Its translation is CASSLDGTSGDYEQYF.

This clonotype appeared many times. The chain uses TRBV6-2 or TRBV6-3 and TRBJ2-2; D ambiguous. Trimming cost V 0 bases and J 4 bases, with 3 bases left between them. Looked up from germline, CDR1 is MNHEY and CDR2 is SVGEGT. This CDR3 comprises 13 residues. CDR3 bases: TGTGCCAGCAGTTACTCATTCACCGGGGAGCTGTTTTTT. It yields the protein CASSYSFTGELFF.

This clonotype was seen many times. The V call is TRBV30, the J call TRBJ1-1; perhaps TRBD1 as D (6 bases). Trimming removed 0 bases from V and 2 bases from J, with 16 bases in between. Per germline, CDR1 GTSNPN and CDR2 SVGIG (reference sequence). This CDR3 contains 16 residues. CDR3 DNA: TGTGCCTGGAGTGTAATTTCTATAGGGGGAAACACTGAAGCTTTCTTT. Its translation is CAWSVISIGGNTEAFF.

This clonotype has ten or more counts. J is TRBJ2-5 and V is TRBV27; 7 bases line up with TRBD2. The CDR3 loop spans 14 amino acids. After removal of 3 bases from V and 5 bases from J, the junction contained 6 bases not matched to a gene. CDR1 and CDR2 (germline): MNHEY, SMNVEV (reference sequence). The CDR3 sequence: CASSFSLGGETQYF. The CDR3 coding sequence is TGTGCCAGCAGTTTCTCGCTCGGGGGGGAGACCCAGTACTTC.

This clonotype has ten or more counts. The V and J genes are TRBV20-1 and TRBJ1-2; D is ambiguous. The germline V gene has CDR1 DFQATT and CDR2 SNEGSKA (reference sequence). Trimming took 4 bases from V and 4 from J, leaving 22 bases between them. The CDR3 runs 16 residues. The CDR3: CSAMFVGTKLVYGYTF. The CDR3 DNA reads as TGCAGTGCTATGTTTGTCGGTACCAAGCTTGTCTATGGCTACACCTTC.